The sequence of this T cell receptor beta chain was determined in a study of identical twins. For this clonotype: One end of the junction does not line up with germline, which may come from a read error.

In TCRdb, the 5' RACE reads were re-called with MiXCR into one record per CDR3 protein. The sample lists approximately 700,000 distinct CDR3 sequences, roughly 20% seen once, with around 14% in the top ten. The CDR3 spans 17 residues. The germline V gene has CDR1 DFQATT and CDR2 SNEGSKA (reference sequence). Separately, the same data were catalogued under a study of T cells expressing NK-cell markers.

This TCR derives from a woman under 30 in good health. This sequence joins TRBV20-1 and TRBJ2-2, with D tentatively TRBD1 (5 bases). Sequencing was carried out using PBMCs. The CDR3: CCARDQGQPPDSGELFF. In nucleotides, the CDR3 is TGCTGTGCTAGAGACCAGGGCCAACCACCCGATTCCGGGGAGCTGTTTTTT.